This is a list of T cell receptor beta chains from one sample in a study of T cells in tumors after PD-1 blockade. Method: immunoSEQ multiplex PCR; TCRdb's copy keeps in-frame clones and lacks some. The sample carries 7,000 to 9,000 clones, 60% to 80% recorded once. The sample was tumor tissue, taken after anti-PD-1 treatment. These receptors were obtained from a human donor with basal cell carcinoma. The CDR3 runs from the conserved cysteine through the conserved F or W. The D gene is left open where the match is weak. The size field is filled for only some rows; it gives once, few, many or a size class.

J gene | D gene | CDR3 length | clone size | V gene | CDR3 protein | CDR3 DNA
TRBJ2-7 | . | 15 | few | TRBV9 | CASSVEGRGTYEQYF | TGTGCCAGCAGCGTAGAGGGCCGGGGAACCTACGAGCAGTACTTC
TRBJ2-2 | . | 13 | . | TRBV5-6 | CASSGTLAGELFF | TGTGCCAGCAGCGGCACCCTGGCCGGGGAGCTGTTTTTT
TRBJ2-3 | . | 13 | . | TRBV10-1 | CASGPGATDTQYF | TGCGCCAGCGGCCCGGGGGCCACAGATACGCAGTATTTT
TRBJ2-3 | TRBD1 | 15 | . | TRBV7-3 | CASSRGPRGTDTQYF | TGTGCCAGCAGTAGGGGGCCCAGGGGCACAGATACGCAGTATTTT
TRBJ1-6 | . | 14 | . | TRBV28 | CASSPGTDNSPLHF | TGTGCCAGCAGTCCTGGGACCGATAATTCACCCCTCCACTTT
TRBJ2-3 | . | 15 | once | TRBV24-1 | CATILKVDGVDTQYF | TGTGCCACCATCCTAAAGGTGGACGGTGTGGATACGCAGTATTTT
TRBJ2-5 | TRBD2 | 16 | . | TRBV4-1 | CASSQTSGGALETQYF | TGCGCCAGCAGCCAAACTAGCGGGGGGGCTTTGGAGACCCAGTACTTC
TRBJ1-1 | . | 13 | . | TRBV6-5 | CASKAGLNTEAFF | TGTGCCAGCAAGGCAGGTCTTAACACTGAAGCTTTCTTT
TRBJ1-1 | . | 12 | . | TRBV2 | CASSPFGTEAFF | TGTGCCAGCTCCCCGTTTGGCACTGAAGCTTTCTTT
TRBJ2-5 | TRBD2 | 14 | few | TRBV5-1 | CASTLAGAEETQYF | TGCGCCAGCACTCTAGCGGGAGCAGAGGAGACCCAGTACTTC
TRBJ2-2 | . | 14 | . | TRBV10-3 | CAIQGGREPGELFF | TGTGCCATTCAGGGGGGACGGGAGCCCGGGGAGCTGTTTTTT
TRBJ1-2 | . | 15 | . | TRBV7-2 | CASSPEGGADYGYTF | TGTGCCAGCAGCCCCGAGGGGGGGGCGGACTATGGCTACACCTTC
TRBJ2-5 | TRBD2 | 19 | . | TRBV4-1 | CASSQYPGLAGGFQETQYF | TGCGCCAGCAGCCAATATCCCGGACTAGCGGGGGGATTCCAAGAGACCCAGTACTTC
TRBJ2-6 | TRBD1 | 14 | . | TRBV7-9 | CASRPGQGANVLTF | TGTGCCAGCAGGCCGGGACAGGGGGCCAACGTCCTGACTTTC
TRBJ1-3 | . | 12 | . | TRBV6-5 | CASRSDGNTIYF | TGTGCCAGCAGGTCGGATGGGAACACCATATATTTT
TRBJ2-4 | . | 14 | . | TRBV5-1 | CASSSRGTKNIQYF | TGCGCCAGCAGCTCAAGGGGGACCAAAAACATTCAGTACTTC
TRBJ2-1 | . | 12 | . | TRBV6-5 | CASRQGYNEQFF | TGTGCCAGCCGGCAGGGTTACAATGAGCAGTTCTTC
TRBJ1-1 | TRBD1 | 14 | . | TRBV29-1 | CSVEGTGENTEAFF | TGCAGCGTTGAAGGGACAGGGGAAAACACTGAAGCTTTCTTT
TRBJ1-5 | . | 14 | . | TRBV28 | CASSLIGGLQPQHF | TGTGCCAGCAGTTTAATAGGGGGTTTGCAGCCCCAGCATTTT
TRBJ1-2 | . | 13 | few | TRBV16 | CASTKNTNYGYTF | TGTGCCAGCACCAAGAATACTAACTATGGCTACACCTTC
TRBJ2-5 | TRBD1 | 15 | . | TRBV19 | CASSIATGFQETQYF | TGTGCCAGTAGTATCGCGACAGGGTTCCAAGAGACCCAGTACTTC
TRBJ1-5 | . | 15 | . | TRBV5-1 | CASSQTGGGNQPQHF | TGCGCCAGCAGCCAGACGGGGGGCGGGAACCAGCCCCAGCATTTT